Below, 30 T cell receptor beta chains from the same sample are listed, as sequenced in a study of T cells in Graves' hyperthyroidism and ophthalmopathy. Amplified regions were TCR beta CDR3 sequences from RNA transcripts. Carried out on the TCR CDR3, a first-round RT-PCR used the HTBI primer set. TCRdb used MiXCR to reprocess the multiplex PCR reads, holding one entry per CDR3 protein. This sample has around 690,000 distinct CDR3 sequences, with roughly a sixth found just once. Material for sequencing was blood. The receptors shown here come from a man between 50 and 59 years old with Graves' hyperthyroidism.

CDR3 loop: CASSTTYSGRANEQYF. CDR3 sequence (DNA): TGTGCCAGTAGTACCACCTATAGCGGGAGAGCAAACGAGCAGTACTTC. The chain employs TRBV19 and TRBJ2-7, with TRBD2 matching 9 bases. V trimming: 4 bases; J trimming: 5 bases; junction bases outside the gene matches: 12. The CDR3 contains 16 residues. Germline values: CDR1 LNHDA, CDR2 SQIVND (reference sequence). Based on the CDR3 plus reference TRBV19 and TRBJ2-7, the full variable domain is DGGITQSPKYLFRKEGQNVTLSCEQNLNHDAMYWYRQDPGQGLRLIYYSQIVNDFQKGDIAEGYSVSREKKESFPLTVTSAQKNPTAFYLCASSTTYSGRANEQYFGPGTRLTVT.

This clonotype was counted many times. This rearrangement joins TRBV7-9 to TRBJ1-1, with a tentative D call TRBD1 (6 bases). The CDR3 runs 14 residues. Per germline, CDR1 SEHNR and CDR2 FQNEAQ (reference sequence). Trimming stripped 5 bases from V and 5 bases from J, with 15 bases between. The CDR3: CASSATGLSTEAFF. DNA for the CDR3: TGTGCCAGCAGCGCTACAGGGTTGAGTACTGAAGCTTTCTTT.

A few counts support this clonotype. CDR3 nucleotides: TGTGCCACCAGGGCGACAGCTAGCACAGATACGCAGTATTTT. It translates to CATRATASTDTQYF. The chain employs TRBV24-1 and TRBJ2-3, with a tentative D call TRBD1 (5 bases). Germline values: CDR1 KGHDR, CDR2 SFDVKD. The V gene lost 7 bases and the J gene lost 0 bases, with 10 bases spanning the gap. This CDR3 comprises 14 residues.

This clonotype has just a few counts. This chain connects TRBV11-2 to TRBJ1-5, with D uncertain. The CDR3 sequence is 13 residues long. The V end lost 1 base, the J end lost 5 bases, and 6 bases lay between the germline ends. Germline CDR1 and CDR2: SGHAT and FQNNGV. The CDR3 coding sequence is TGTGCCAGCAGCTTAGGAAGCCATCAGCCCCAGCATTTT. This sequence encodes CASSLGSHQPQHF.

This chain links TRBV9 with TRBJ2-7; TRBD2 aligns across 11 bases. Germline V gives CDR1 SGDLS, CDR2 YYNGEE. The CDR3 is 16 amino acids. V lost 3 bases to trimming and J lost 5 bases; unmatched junction nucleotides: 10. The CDR3 nucleotides are TGTGCCAGCAGCGGTGGATTAGCGGGAGGGTTCCACGAGCAGTACTTC. Amino acid sequence: CASSGGLAGGFHEQYF. The full variable domain, completed using reference TRBV9 and TRBJ2-7, is DSGVTQTPKHLITATGQRVTLRCSPRSGDLSVYWYQQSLDQGLQFLIQYYNGEERAKGNILERFSAQQFPDLHSELNLSSLELGDSALYFCASSGGLAGGFHEQYFGPGTRLTVT.

J is TRBJ2-1 and V is TRBV7-9; 12 positions agree with TRBD2. Germline CDR1 is SEHNR and CDR2 is FQNEAQ (reference sequence). V shed 9 bases and J 0 bases; nucleotides not matched to a gene: 6. This CDR3 region has 16 residues. The CDR3 region is CASIPGLAGSYNEQFF. DNA for the CDR3: TGTGCCAGTATCCCGGGACTAGCGGGCTCCTACAATGAGCAGTTCTTC.

As regards this clonotype: A much larger clone differs by one base, so this may be a read error. This rearrangement joins TRBV11-2 to TRBJ2-7, with D tentatively TRBD1 (6 bases). The CDR3 consists of 14 residues. The V gene's germline CDR1 is SGHAT and CDR2 FQNNGV. The CDR3 is CSSREDQGMYEQYF. CDR3 nucleotide sequence: TGTTCCAGCAGGGAAGACCAGGGGATGTACGAGCAGTACTTC.

This clonotype was seen only a few times. The junction and the germline gene differ at one end; a read error may be behind it. The V and J genes are TRBV2 and TRBJ2-3, with TRBD1 identical over 7 bases. This CDR3 spans 13 amino acids. Germline V lookup: CDR1 SNHLY, CDR2 FYNNEI. The CDR3 loop is CASRGDRTATQYF. The CDR3 DNA reads TGTGCCAGCAGGGGGGACAGAACAGCTACGCAGTATTTT.

Ten or more counts support this clonotype. The genes are TRBV10-3 and TRBJ2-7; TRBD1 is a possible D gene (5 bases). Germline assignment: CDR1 ENHRY and CDR2 SYGVKD. CDR3 length: 15 amino acids. V gave up 5 bases and J gave up 4 bases, with 18 bases separating them. CDR3: CAISKDSLGRYEQYF. CDR3 sequence (DNA): TGTGCCATCAGTAAAGACAGTCTAGGACGGTACGAGCAGTACTTC.

The genes are TRBV7-9 and TRBJ2-3, with 12 nucleotides matching TRBD2. This CDR3 has 20 residues. V was pared by 5 bases and J by 1 base, with 16 bases of the junction left unmatched. CDR1 and CDR2 from the germline V gene are SEHNR and FQNEAQ (reference sequence). In DNA, the CDR3 is TGTGCCAGCAGCACCACCACTAGCGGGAGGAGTGGTATGGGCACAGATACGCAGTATTTT. Protein: CASSTTTSGRSGMGTDTQYF. Variable domain in full (rest from reference TRBV7-9 and TRBJ2-3): DTGVSQNPRHKITKRGQNVTFRCDPISEHNRLYWYRQTLGQGPEFLTYFQNEAQLEKSRLLSDRFSAERPKGSFSTLEIQRTEQGDSAMYLCASSTTTSGRSGMGTDTQYFGPGTRLTVL.

This clonotype has a handful of counts. The chain couples TRBV13 to TRBJ1-5, with D possibly TRBD1 on 5 matching bases. CDR1 and CDR2 from the germline V gene are PRHDT and FYEKMQ (reference sequence). The CDR3 extends over 13 amino acids. The germline V and J ends were trimmed by 3 bases and 9 bases, with 12 bases remaining between them. CDR3 coding DNA: TGTGCCAGCAGCTTTGGGGACTCCGGGCCCCAGCATTTT. Protein product: CASSFGDSGPQHF.

This clonotype appeared a few times. A junction end diverges from the germline sequence, so it may reflect a read error. The chain joins TRBV7-6 to TRBJ1-5; D is unresolved. Germline V lookup: CDR1 SGHVS, CDR2 FNYEAQ. The CDR3 consists of 11 residues. The CDR3 DNA follows: TGTGCCAGCGGGAAGAATCAGCCCCAGCAATTT. This codes for CASGKNQPQQF.

This clonotype was found a few times. V gene TRBV19 combines with J gene TRBJ2-1, with 7 bases that match TRBD1. Germline V lookup: CDR1 LNHDA, CDR2 SQIVND (reference sequence). The ends lost 3 bases at V and 4 bases at J; junction bases unmatched: 6. The CDR3 extends over 15 amino acids. The CDR3 DNA reads as TGTGCCAGTAGTATCCTAACGACAGGGTACAATGAGCAGTTCTTC. Amino acid sequence: CASSILTTGYNEQFF.

About this clonotype: Just one base apart from a much larger clone, this may be a read error. V and J are TRBV27 and TRBJ1-5, with D unresolved. The ends were cut back, 6 bases at V and 3 bases at J, with 9 bases in the middle. The CDR3 is 13 residues long. Germline V gene lookup returns CDR1 MNHEY and CDR2 SMNVEV (reference sequence). CDR3 DNA: TGTGCCAGCAGCGACAATCCCAATCAGCCCCAGCATTTT. This translates into CASSDNPNQPQHF.

This clonotype was observed a few times. V gene TRBV9 combines with J gene TRBJ2-2; the match to TRBD1 covers 9 bases. CDR1 is SGDLS and CDR2 is YYNGEE in the germline V gene. The CDR3 is 17 amino acids. Unmatched junction bases numbered 8, after V lost 4 bases and J lost 1 base. CDR3 residues: CASSLGRDRENTGELFF. In nucleotides, the CDR3 is TGTGCCAGCAGCTTAGGCCGGGACAGGGAGAACACCGGGGAGCTGTTTTTT.

There are a few counts of this clonotype. The CDR3: CASSDPLTSGLLIAYEQYF. CDR3 DNA sequence: TGCGCCAGCAGTGATCCGCTGACTAGCGGGCTACTCATAGCCTACGAGCAGTACTTC. The rearrangement joins TRBV10-2 to TRBJ2-7; 10 nucleotides align to TRBD2. V trimming: 3 bases; J trimming: 2 bases; junction bases outside the gene matches: 16. This CDR3 contains 19 residues. Germline V gene lookup returns CDR1 WSHSY and CDR2 SAAADI.

The gene calls are TRBV5-1 and TRBJ2-1; 7 positions match TRBD2. This CDR3 spans 15 amino acids. V gave up 0 bases and J gave up 7 bases; unmatched junction bases: 7. CDR1 SGHRS and CDR2 YFSETQ come from the germline V gene. In DNA form, the CDR3 reads TGCGCCAGCAGCTTGGACGGGACTATGGGGAATGAGCAGTTCTTC. This sequence encodes CASSLDGTMGNEQFF.

V usage is TRBV7-2 and J usage is TRBJ2-2; TRBD1 or TRBD2 may be the D gene (5 bases each). CDR1 and CDR2 from the germline V gene are SGHTA and FQGNSA. The ends were cut back, 4 bases at V and 3 bases at J, with 9 bases in the middle. CDR3 length: 14 amino acids. CDR3 sequence: CASSSGAYTGELFF. In nucleotides, the CDR3 is TGTGCCAGCAGCTCCGGGGCATACACCGGGGAGCTGTTTTTT.

Ten or more counts support this clonotype. The rearrangement uses TRBV12-3 or TRBV12-4 and TRBJ1-4; D perhaps matches TRBD1 (6 bases). V shed 5 bases and J shed 4 bases, with 8 bases lying between them. The CDR3 totals 13 residues. This chain's CDR3 is CASSPGDNEKLFF. The CDR3 DNA sequence: TGTGCCAGCAGTCCAGGGGATAATGAAAAACTGTTTTTT.

In its sample, this clonotype was seen a few times. The chain recombines TRBV11-2 with TRBJ2-1; 15 bases line up with TRBD2. CDR1 and CDR2 (germline): SGHAT, FQNNGV. The CDR3 runs to 18 residues. V trimming: 5 bases; J trimming: 6 bases; junction bases outside the gene matches: 11. The CDR3: CASSDMAGTSGRTNEQFF. Written as DNA, the CDR3 is TGTGCCAGCAGCGACATGGCCGGGACTAGCGGGAGGACCAATGAGCAGTTCTTC. Full variable domain (outside the CDR3, taken from reference TRBV11-2 and TRBJ2-1): EAGVAQSPRYKIIEKRQSVAFWCNPISGHATLYWYQQILGQGPKLLIQFQNNGVVDDSQLPKDRFSAERLKGVDSTLKIQPAKLEDSAVYLCASSDMAGTSGRTNEQFFGPGTRLTVL.

This clonotype was seen only a few times. The rearrangement links TRBV9 to TRBJ2-3; 9 bases align to TRBD2. Germline V gene sequence: CDR1 SGDLS, CDR2 YYNGEE. This CDR3 is built from 16 residues. The V segment lost 1 base and the J segment 1 base; nucleotides outside the gene matches: 4. CDR3 region: CASSVSASGGTDTQYF. CDR3 DNA sequence: TGTGCCAGCAGCGTATCGGCTAGCGGGGGCACAGATACGCAGTATTTT.

This clonotype was detected ten times or more. V is TRBV12-3 or TRBV12-4 and J is TRBJ2-7; TRBD2 matches 8 bases. The CDR3 loop spans 15 amino acids. V was pared by 6 bases and J by 9 bases, with 16 bases of the junction left unmatched. CDR3 protein: CASSPPGAGVLGQYF. CDR3 bases: TGTGCCAGCAGCCCCCCGGGAGCGGGAGTGTTGGGGCAGTACTTC.

The table lists this clonotype with many counts. The rearrangement uses TRBV12-3 or TRBV12-4 and TRBJ1-5; 9 positions match TRBD1. V shed 2 bases and J 1 base; nucleotides not matched to a gene: 12. This CDR3 region has 19 residues. For the CDR3, the DNA is TGTGCCAGCAGTTTACACTACGACAGGGGGGCCGGGAGCAATCAGCCCCAGCATTTT. Its protein product is CASSLHYDRGAGSNQPQHF.

The CDR3 bases are TGTGCCAGCAAGGCAGGGGGCGCGGATACTGAAGCTTTCTTT. It yields the protein CASKAGGADTEAFF. The chain uses TRBV28 and TRBJ1-1; 8 bases are shared with TRBD1. Germline values: CDR1 MDHEN, CDR2 SYDVKM. The length of the CDR3 is 14 residues. The V gene end was trimmed by 7 bases and the J gene end by 5 bases; junction bases not matched to a gene: 9.

In this sample, this clonotype turned up many times. J is TRBJ2-3 and V is TRBV28; 8 bases line up with TRBD2. The CDR3 has 16 residues. Germline values: CDR1 MDHEN, CDR2 SYDVKM. Unmatched junction bases numbered 11, after V lost 5 bases and J lost 4 bases. CDR3: CASSAPGSGSSDTQYF. The CDR3 nucleotides are TGTGCCAGCAGTGCCCCAGGAAGCGGGAGCTCAGATACGCAGTATTTT.

This clonotype occurred a few times. The chain recombines TRBV11-2 with TRBJ2-7; a possible D gene is TRBD2 (6 bases). From germline, CDR1 is SGHAT and CDR2 FQNNGV. The CDR3 totals 16 residues. With 7 bases removed from V and 3 bases from J, the gap between germline ends came to 22 bases. This CDR3 reads CASTQLTSSVNYEQYF. Here the CDR3 DNA reads TGTGCCAGCACCCAACTGACGTCTAGCGTCAACTACGAGCAGTACTTC.

The chain is built from TRBV9 and TRBJ2-3; TRBD2 agrees at 7 bases. V trimming: 0 bases; J trimming: 2 bases; junction bases outside the gene matches: 9. Germline V gene sequence: CDR1 SGDLS, CDR2 YYNGEE. The CDR3 loop spans 17 amino acids. DNA for the CDR3: TGTGCCAGCAGCGTAGGTGTTGCGGGAGCCTCCACAGATACGCAGTATTTT. It encodes CASSVGVAGASTDTQYF.

This clonotype occurred many times. The chain couples TRBV2 to TRBJ1-5, with D hard to call. The CDR3 covers 13 residues. Germline CDR1 reads SNHLY; CDR2 reads FYNNEI. Trimming stripped 6 bases from V and 3 bases from J, with 9 bases between. Written as DNA, the CDR3 is TGTGCCAGCAGAGGGTGGACCAATCAGCCCCAGCATTTT. Translating gives CASRGWTNQPQHF.

This clonotype was seen many times. The rearrangement joins TRBV2 to TRBJ1-6; TRBD1 agrees at 8 bases. This CDR3 has 14 residues. The ends lost 10 bases at V and 8 bases at J; junction bases unmatched: 10. The germline V gene encodes CDR1 SNHLY and CDR2 FYNNEI. CDR3 sequence (DNA): TGTGCCACGGGGACGGACAGGGCGGATTCACCCCTCCACTTT. It codes for CATGTDRADSPLHF.

This clonotype was recorded many times. The chain combines TRBV7-3 with TRBJ2-1, with TRBD2 as a possible D gene (6 bases). Trimming shortened V by 4 bases and J by 7 bases, and 20 bases separated the two germline ends. CDR1 and CDR2 from the germline V gene are SGHTA and FQGTGA. The CDR3 is 16 amino acids. CDR3 sequence reads: CASSSSFGGVGNEQFF. CDR3 sequence (DNA): TGTGCCAGCAGCTCGTCTTTCGGGGGAGTGGGTAATGAGCAGTTCTTC.